This T cell receptor beta chain appears in the sequencing data of a study of shared clonotypes between healthy human individuals. Germline CDR1 SGHVS, CDR2 FNYEAQ. V was pared by 5 bases and J by 2 bases, with 8 bases of the junction left unmatched. The CDR3 length is 15 residues. The assay was immunoSEQ multiplex PCR, and TCRdb's table has in-frame clones only and misses some. This table holds some 2 million clones, over 85% found once. The sample comprised naive CD4+ T cells sorted from blood. As for subset: CD45RA+ positively selected. The V and J genes are TRBV7-6 and TRBJ1-2; 7 bases are a match to TRBD1. The sequence was collected from a man aged 18 to 29 in good health. The CDR3 DNA sequence: TGTGCCAGCAGCCCTAAGGTGGGACAGAACTATGGCTACACCTTC. It encodes CASSPKVGQNYGYTF.